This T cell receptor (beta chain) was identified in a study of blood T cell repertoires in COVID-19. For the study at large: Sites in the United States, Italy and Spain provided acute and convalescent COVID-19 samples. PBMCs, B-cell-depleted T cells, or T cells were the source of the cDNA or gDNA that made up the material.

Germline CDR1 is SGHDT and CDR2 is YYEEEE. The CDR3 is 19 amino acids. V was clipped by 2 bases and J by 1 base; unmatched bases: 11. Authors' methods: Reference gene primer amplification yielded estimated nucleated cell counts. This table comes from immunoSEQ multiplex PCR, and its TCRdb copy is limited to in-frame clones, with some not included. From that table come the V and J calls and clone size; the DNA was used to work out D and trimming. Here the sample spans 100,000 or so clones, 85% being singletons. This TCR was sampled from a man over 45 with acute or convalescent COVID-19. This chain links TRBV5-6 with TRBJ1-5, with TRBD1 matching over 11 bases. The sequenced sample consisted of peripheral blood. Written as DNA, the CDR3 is TGTGCCAGCAGCTTTTTTCGGGGACAGGGGGTTGGCAGCAATCAGCCCCAGCATTTT. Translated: CASSFFRGQGVGSNQPQHF.